One and the same sample provided the 12 T cell receptor beta chains below, sequenced in a study of identifying expanded T cells in peripheral blood. Sequenced by immunoSEQ multiplex PCR; TCRdb stores in-frame clones only, minus some. Of 95,000 to 100,000 clones listed, approximately 88% are singletons. The specimen was blood. The source is a person between 18 and 75 years old in good health.

This clone has only a few counts. The chain uses TRBV6-5 and TRBJ1-6; D is possibly TRBD1 (6 bases). This CDR3 spans 15 amino acids. Trimming took off 7 bases at V and 5 bases at J, with 15 bases between the two ends. Germline values: CDR1 MNHEY, CDR2 SVGAGI. CDR3: CASNEGGSHNSPLHF. CDR3 sequence (DNA): TGTGCCAGCAACGAAGGGGGATCCCATAATTCACCCCTCCACTTT.

This chain joins TRBV5-6 and TRBJ1-3; the match to TRBD1 covers 9 bases. In germline, CDR1 is SGHDT, CDR2 YYEEEE. CDR3 size: 14 residues. Unmatched junction bases numbered 7, after V lost 4 bases and J lost 8 bases. DNA of the CDR3: TGTGCCAGCAGCCGTACAGGGGGCACGGACACCATATATTTT. It encodes CASSRTGGTDTIYF.

V and J are TRBV7-9 and TRBJ2-5; D may be TRBD1 (5 bases). This CDR3 comprises 11 residues. Germline CDR1 is SEHNR and CDR2 is FQNEAQ (reference sequence). V lost 5 bases to trimming and J lost 7 bases, with 8 bases between them. In DNA, the CDR3 is TGTGCCAGCAGCGCCCAGGGGACCCAGTACTTC. Its translation is CASSAQGTQYF.

The chain couples TRBV4-1 to TRBJ2-1; TRBD1 is a possible D gene (6 bases). This CDR3 region has 11 residues. From germline, CDR1 is MGHRA and CDR2 YSYEKL. The V gene lost 5 bases and the J gene lost 9 bases, with 8 bases spanning the gap. The CDR3 spells CASSTGFEQFF. DNA of the CDR3: TGCGCCAGCAGCACAGGGTTTGAGCAGTTCTTC.

The chain couples TRBV7-6 to TRBJ2-5, with D tentatively TRBD2 (5 bases). The germline V gene encodes CDR1 SGHVS and CDR2 FNYEAQ. The germline V and J ends were trimmed by 5 bases and 1 base, with 8 bases remaining between them. The CDR3 consists of 13 residues. For the CDR3, the DNA is TGTGCCAGCAGCCGGGGAAGCCAAGAGACCCAGTACTTC. Its protein product is CASSRGSQETQYF.

The chain employs TRBV9 and TRBJ2-1; a possible D gene is TRBD1 (7 bases). The CDR3 contains 16 residues. CDR1 is SGDLS and CDR2 is YYNGEE in the germline V gene. V dropped 2 bases and J dropped 6 bases, with 18 bases sitting between them. The CDR3 DNA sequence: TGTGCCAGCAGCGTGGGCGGGACAGCCCTATTCAATGAGCAGTTCTTC. Amino acid sequence: CASSVGGTALFNEQFF.

The chain has TRBV5-1 and TRBJ2-5; a possible D gene is TRBD1 (6 bases). The V gene lost 2 bases and the J gene lost 1 base, with 12 bases spanning the gap. CDR1 is SGHRS and CDR2 is YFSETQ in the germline V gene. CDR3 length: 15 amino acids. The CDR3, as DNA: TGCGCCAGCAGCTTTCGGGCAGGGGTCCAAGAGACCCAGTACTTC. As protein: CASSFRAGVQETQYF.

The rearrangement joins TRBV7-2 to TRBJ2-7, with 8 bases fitting TRBD1. Germline V CDR1 and CDR2: SGHTA, FQGNSA. The CDR3 has 15 residues. The junction had 5 bases not matched to a gene; V was cut back by 4 bases and J by 0 bases. CDR3 sequence reads: CASSSRQGTSYEQYF. The CDR3 nucleotides are TGTGCCAGCAGCTCCCGACAGGGGACCTCCTACGAGCAGTACTTC.

The chain carries TRBV4-3 and TRBJ2-7; 11 positions match TRBD1. The V gene's germline CDR1 is LGHNA and CDR2 YSLEER. The V segment lost 0 bases and the J segment 3 bases; nucleotides outside the gene matches: 4. The CDR3 is made up of 16 amino acids. As DNA, the CDR3 is TGCGCCAGCAGCCAAGAGTGGGGGACAGGGGGCTACGAGCAGTACTTC. Protein product: CASSQEWGTGGYEQYF.

The chain couples TRBV6-6 to TRBJ2-2; TRBD1 matches at 7 bases. V gave up 6 bases and J gave up 6 bases; unmatched junction bases: 7. The CDR3 has 14 amino acids. Germline CDR1 is MNHNY and CDR2 is SVGAGI (reference sequence). The DNA of the CDR3 is TGTGCCAGCAGGCCCCCAGGGGGTCCCGGGGAGCTGTTTTTT. Translated: CASRPPGGPGELFF.

This CDR3 reads CSVLNRGGRQETQYF. The CDR3 coding sequence is TGCAGCGTTTTAAACAGGGGGGGCAGACAAGAGACCCAGTACTTC. The chain employs TRBV29-1 and TRBJ2-5, with D possibly being TRBD1 (8 bases). Looked up from germline, CDR1 is SQVTM and CDR2 is ANQGSEA. This CDR3 region has 15 residues. Trimming left V 5 bases short and J 2 bases short, with 18 bases between.

The genes are TRBV6-5 and TRBJ2-1; D gene ambiguous. CDR1 and CDR2 from the germline V gene are MNHEY and SVGAGI. The CDR3 consists of 11 residues. V lost 11 bases and J lost 1, with 6 bases in between. The CDR3 region has the DNA TGTGCCGTAGCATCCTACAATGAGCAGTTCTTC. Translated: CAVASYNEQFF.